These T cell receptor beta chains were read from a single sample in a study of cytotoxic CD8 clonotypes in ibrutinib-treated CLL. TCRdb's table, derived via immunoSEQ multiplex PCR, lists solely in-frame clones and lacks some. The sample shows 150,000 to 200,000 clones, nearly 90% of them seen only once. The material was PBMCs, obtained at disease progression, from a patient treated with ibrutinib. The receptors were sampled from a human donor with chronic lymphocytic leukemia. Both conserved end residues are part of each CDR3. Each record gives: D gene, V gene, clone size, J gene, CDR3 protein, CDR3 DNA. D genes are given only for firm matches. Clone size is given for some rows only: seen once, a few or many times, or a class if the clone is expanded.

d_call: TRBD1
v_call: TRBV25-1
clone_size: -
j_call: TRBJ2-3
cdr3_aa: CASSGSLTGARSTDTQYF
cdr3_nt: TGTGCCAGCAGTGGATCGCTGACAGGGGCCCGAAGCACAGATACGCAGTATTTT

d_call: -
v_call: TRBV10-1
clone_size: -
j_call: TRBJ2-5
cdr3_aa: CASSESGRGQTQYF
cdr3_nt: TGCGCCAGCAGTGAGTCGGGTAGGGGACAGACCCAGTACTTC

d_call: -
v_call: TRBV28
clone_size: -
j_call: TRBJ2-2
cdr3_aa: CASSLLSGSTNTGELFF
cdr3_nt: TGTGCCAGCAGTTTGTTATCCGGGTCCACGAACACCGGGGAGCTGTTTTTT

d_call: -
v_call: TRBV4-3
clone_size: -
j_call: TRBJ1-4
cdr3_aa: CASSQVGREGGEKLFF
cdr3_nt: TGCGCCAGCAGCCAAGTCGGGAGGGAAGGGGGTGAAAAACTGTTTTTT

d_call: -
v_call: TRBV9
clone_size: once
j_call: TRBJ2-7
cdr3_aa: CASSVGLANPYEQYF
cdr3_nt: TGTGCCAGCAGCGTAGGGCTAGCGAACCCCTACGAGCAGTACTTC

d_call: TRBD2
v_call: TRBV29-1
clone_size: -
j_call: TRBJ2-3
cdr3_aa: CSVTGTSGRLDTQYF
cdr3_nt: TGCAGCGTCACCGGGACTAGCGGGAGGTTAGATACGCAGTATTTT

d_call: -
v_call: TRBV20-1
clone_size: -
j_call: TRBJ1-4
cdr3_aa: CSQVFDEKLFF
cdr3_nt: TGCAGCCAAGTTTTTGATGAAAAACTGTTTTTT

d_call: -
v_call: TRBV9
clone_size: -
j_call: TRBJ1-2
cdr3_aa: CASSDRYSYGYTF
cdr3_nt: TGTGCCAGCAGCGACCGGTATTCCTATGGCTACACCTTC

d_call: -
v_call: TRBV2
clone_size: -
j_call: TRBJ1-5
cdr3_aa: CASSKEGGPQPQHF
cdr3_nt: TGTGCCAGCAGTAAGGAGGGGGGGCCTCAGCCCCAGCATTTT

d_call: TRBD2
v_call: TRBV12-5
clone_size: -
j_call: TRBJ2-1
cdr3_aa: CASGLAPSGSFLEQFF
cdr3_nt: TGTGCTAGTGGTTTGGCTCCTAGCGGGAGTTTTCTTGAGCAGTTCTTC

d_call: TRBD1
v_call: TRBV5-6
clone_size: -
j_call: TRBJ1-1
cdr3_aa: CASSFPGGAAMNTEAFF
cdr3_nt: TGTGCCAGCAGCTTCCCAGGGGGGGCAGCTATGAACACTGAAGCTTTCTTT

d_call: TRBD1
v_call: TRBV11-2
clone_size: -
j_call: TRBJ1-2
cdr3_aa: CASSLGVTGLYGYTF
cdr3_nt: TGTGCCAGCAGCTTAGGTGTGACAGGGCTGTATGGCTACACCTTC

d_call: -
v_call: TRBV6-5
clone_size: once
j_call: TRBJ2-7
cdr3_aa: CASSYSGTQGREQYF
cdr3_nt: TGTGCCAGCAGTTACTCTGGGACACAGGGAAGAGAGCAGTACTTC

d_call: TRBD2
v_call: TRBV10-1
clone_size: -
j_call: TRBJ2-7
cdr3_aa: CASSESSGRSYEQYF
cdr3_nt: TGCGCCAGCAGTGAGTCTAGCGGGAGATCCTACGAGCAGTACTTC

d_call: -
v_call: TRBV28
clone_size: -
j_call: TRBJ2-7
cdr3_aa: CASRNTGEFYEQYF
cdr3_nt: TGTGCCAGCCGAAACACTGGGGAGTTCTACGAGCAGTACTTC

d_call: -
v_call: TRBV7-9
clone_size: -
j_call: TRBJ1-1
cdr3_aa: CASSLENTEAFF
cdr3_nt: TGTGCCAGCAGCTTAGAAAACACTGAAGCTTTCTTT

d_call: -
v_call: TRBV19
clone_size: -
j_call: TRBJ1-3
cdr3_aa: CASSPSVENTIYF
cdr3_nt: TGTGCCAGTAGTCCCTCCGTCGAAAACACCATATATTTT

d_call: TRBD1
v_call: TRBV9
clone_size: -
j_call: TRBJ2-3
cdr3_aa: CASSVDRGAVDTQYF
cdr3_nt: TGTGCCAGCAGCGTAGACAGGGGTGCGGTAGATACGCAGTATTTT

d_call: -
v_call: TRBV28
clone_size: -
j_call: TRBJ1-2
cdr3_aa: CASSFRGAGGYTF
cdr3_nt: TGTGCCAGCAGTTTTAGGGGGGCAGGGGGCTACACCTTC

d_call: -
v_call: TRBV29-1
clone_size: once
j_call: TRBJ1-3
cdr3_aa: CSAGEVNTIYF
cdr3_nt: TGCAGCGCGGGGGAGGTAAACACCATATATTTT

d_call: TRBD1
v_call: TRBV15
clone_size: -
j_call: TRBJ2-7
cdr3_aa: CATSLDRGTYEQYF
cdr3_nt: TGTGCCACCAGCCTGGACAGGGGGACCTACGAGCAGTACTTC

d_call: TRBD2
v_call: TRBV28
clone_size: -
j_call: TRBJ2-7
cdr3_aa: CASSRFGSGEQYF
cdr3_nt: TGTGCCAGCAGCCGCTTCGGTAGCGGGGAGCAGTACTTC

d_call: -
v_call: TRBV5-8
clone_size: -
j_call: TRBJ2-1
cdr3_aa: CASSLIGEEQFF
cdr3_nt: TGTGCCAGCAGCTTGATCGGGGAAGAGCAGTTCTTC

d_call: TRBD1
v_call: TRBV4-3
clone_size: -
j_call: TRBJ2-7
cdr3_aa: CASSQGQGRIYRSYEQYF
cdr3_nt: TGCGCCAGCAGCCAAGGACAGGGGCGCATCTACCGCTCCTACGAGCAGTACTTC

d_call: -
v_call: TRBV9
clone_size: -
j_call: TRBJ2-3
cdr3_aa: CASSPEGGSPDTQYF
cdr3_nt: TGTGCCAGCAGCCCAGAGGGGGGTAGTCCAGATACGCAGTATTTT

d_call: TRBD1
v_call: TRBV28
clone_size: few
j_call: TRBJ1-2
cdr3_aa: CASRSRTTGVYGYTF
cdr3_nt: TGTGCCAGCAGGTCAAGAACGACAGGGGTCTATGGCTACACCTTC

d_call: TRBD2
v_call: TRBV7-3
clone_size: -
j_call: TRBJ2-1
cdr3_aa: CASSLGLAGATEQFF
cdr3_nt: TGTGCCAGCAGCCTCGGACTAGCGGGAGCCACTGAGCAGTTCTTC

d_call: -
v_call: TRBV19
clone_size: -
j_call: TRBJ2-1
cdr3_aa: CASSLGQIMGEQFF
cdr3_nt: TGTGCCAGTAGTCTGGGCCAAATTATGGGTGAGCAGTTCTTC

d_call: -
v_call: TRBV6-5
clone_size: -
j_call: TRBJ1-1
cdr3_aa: CASKGGPSNTEAFF
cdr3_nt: TGTGCCAGTAAGGGGGGGCCCTCGAACACTGAAGCTTTCTTT